Listed here are 9 T cell receptor beta chains from one sample, sequenced in a study of blood T cells in healthy people across ages. A J-beta primer mix and a sample-barcoded 5' primer were used in a second PCR of about 7 to 11 cycles. TCRdb reanalysed the 5' RACE reads using MiXCR and keeps one entry per CDR3 protein. In the table there are around 1,100,000 distinct CDR3 sequences, roughly two fifths of which are singletons. The specimen sequenced was blood. These receptors came from a man in his late teens or twenties in good health.

V usage is TRBV9 and J usage is TRBJ1-2, with D perhaps matching TRBD1 (6 bases). Germline lookup yields CDR1 SGDLS and CDR2 YYNGEE. V lost 3 bases and J lost 0, with 18 bases in between. This CDR3 has 17 residues. CDR3 loop: CASSDRQGPSPNYGYTF. The CDR3 DNA follows: TGTGCCAGCAGCGATCGTCAGGGGCCTTCGCCTAACTATGGCTACACCTTC. Full variable domain (outside the CDR3, taken from reference TRBV9 and TRBJ1-2): DSGVTQTPKHLITATGQRVTLRCSPRSGDLSVYWYQQSLDQGLQFLIQYYNGEERAKGNILERFSAQQFPDLHSELNLSSLELGDSALYFCASSDRQGPSPNYGYTFGSGTRLTVV.

J is TRBJ1-2 and V is TRBV6-2 or TRBV6-3; 8 bases match TRBD1. Germline V gene data show CDR1 as MNHEY and CDR2 as SVGEGT. CDR3 size: 12 residues. V lost 4 bases to trimming and J lost 8 bases; unmatched junction nucleotides: 3. The CDR3 region has the DNA TGTGCCAGCAGTTGGACAGGGCACGGCTACACCTTC. Its translation: CASSWTGHGYTF.

For this clonotype: One junction end does not reproduce the germline sequence, and a read error may be involved. The CDR3 protein is CASSLGTGRNEQFF. The CDR3 coding sequence is TGTGCCAGCAGCCTCGGGACAGGGCGCAATGAGCAGTTCTTC. The chain carries TRBV5-1 and TRBJ2-1; 9 bases are a match to TRBD1. Looked up from germline, CDR1 is SGHRS and CDR2 is YFSETQ. The CDR3 sequence is 14 residues long.

This sequence joins TRBV7-6 and TRBJ2-7, with D possibly matching TRBD1 (6 bases). Germline loops: CDR1 SGHVS, CDR2 FNYEAQ. The germline V and J ends were trimmed by 5 bases and 4 bases, with 12 bases remaining between them. The CDR3 runs to 13 residues. The CDR3 nucleotides read TGTGCCAGCAGCCGGACAGAGCTTTACGAGCAGTACTTC. This codes for CASSRTELYEQYF.

This clonotype was detected a few times. The chain uses TRBV20-1 and TRBJ2-4, with TRBD1 matching 9 bases. Losses at the gene ends were 6 bases for V and 5 bases for J; bases not matched to a gene: 2. The CDR3 consists of 12 residues. Per the germline V gene, CDR1 is DFQATT and CDR2 is SNEGSKA (reference sequence). CDR3 in DNA: TGCAGTGCCTGGACAGGGGAAAACATTCAGTACTTC. It translates to CSAWTGENIQYF.

The rearrangement joins TRBV7-2 to TRBJ1-2; no clear D. The CDR3 is 16 residues long. The germline V gene encodes CDR1 SGHTA and CDR2 FQGNSA. Trimming took off 1 base at V and 3 bases at J, with 15 bases between the two ends. The chain's CDR3 is CASSLDVELGYYGYTF. The CDR3 bases are TGTGCCAGCAGCTTAGATGTGGAATTGGGATACTATGGCTACACCTTC.

The chain uses TRBV12-3 or TRBV12-4 and TRBJ1-5, with D perhaps TRBD1 (5 bases). V dropped 6 bases and J dropped 7 bases, with 19 bases sitting between them. CDR3 size: 15 residues. In DNA, the CDR3 is TGTGCCAGCAGCCCCGGTCAGGGAGGCGAACAGCCCCAGCATTTT. Its protein is CASSPGQGGEQPQHF.

This clonotype was seen a handful of times. This chain links TRBV14 with TRBJ2-4; D perhaps matches TRBD1 (6 bases). Per the germline V gene, CDR1 is SGHDN and CDR2 is FVKESK. The CDR3 is 13 amino acids. V gave up 4 bases and J gave up 10 bases, with 14 bases separating them. The CDR3 here is CASSLSGQLIQYF. The CDR3 DNA is TGTGCCAGCAGCCTAAGCGGACAGCTTATTCAGTACTTC.

This clonotype was recorded a few times. The CDR3 sequence: CSAHRDETYNEQYF. DNA for the CDR3: TGCAGTGCTCACCGGGACGAGACCTACAATGAGCAGTACTTC. V is TRBV20-1 and J is TRBJ2-1; D possibly uses TRBD1 or TRBD2 (5 bases each). The DNA end favors TRBJ2-7, so the J call may be wrong. This CDR3 region has 14 residues. In germline, CDR1 is DFQATT, CDR2 SNEGSKA (reference sequence).